These 30 T cell receptor beta chains were sequenced from one sample in a study. TCRdb reprocessed the RT-PCR reads via MiXCR and lists one record per CDR3 protein. The sample shows approximately 720,000 distinct CDR3 sequences, about 14% of them seen only once. Specimen: memory CD4+ T cells from blood. The receptors stem from a female donor in good health, serving as a healthy control.

The CDR3 loop reads CASSFRAKNIQYF. CDR3 DNA: TGTGCCAGCAGTTTCCGGGCCAAAAACATTCAGTACTTC. This sequence joins TRBV12-3 or TRBV12-4 and TRBJ2-4; D unresolved. V lost 3 bases, J lost 1 base, and 4 bases lay in between. The length of the CDR3 is 13 residues.

This clonotype was counted at least ten times. This chain uses TRBV12-3 or TRBV12-4 with TRBJ2-3; possible D gene TRBD2, 5 bases. The CDR3 length is 16 residues. V lost 7 bases and J lost 0, with 17 bases in between. The CDR3 loop is CASKPGVSTSTDTQYF. In DNA, the CDR3 is TGTGCCAGCAAACCCGGGGTGTCTACCAGCACAGATACGCAGTATTTT.

In this sample, this clonotype turned up a few times. The CDR3 region has the DNA TGCGCCAGCAGGGACAGGGCGAGCACCGGGGAGCTGTTTTTT. It is translated as CASRDRASTGELFF. V usage is TRBV5-1 and J usage is TRBJ2-2; 8 bases agree with TRBD1. CDR3 length equals 14 residues. Per the germline V gene, CDR1 is SGHRS and CDR2 is YFSETQ. The ends lost 5 bases at V and 4 bases at J; junction bases unmatched: 4.

The rearrangement uses TRBV5-1 and TRBJ2-3, with TRBD2 matching over 8 bases. The CDR3 runs to 18 residues. Germline V gives CDR1 SGHRS, CDR2 YFSETQ. V lost 0 bases and J lost 3; bases outside the gene matches: 12. The CDR3 is CASSLVPTTGGRTDTQYF. The CDR3, as DNA: TGCGCCAGCAGCTTGGTCCCCACGACGGGGGGGAGGACAGATACGCAGTATTTT.

Many counts were recorded for this clonotype. V usage is TRBV7-3 and J usage is TRBJ2-5, with TRBD2 identical over 12 bases. The CDR3 extends over 18 amino acids. Trimming cost V 0 bases and J 5 bases; bases outside gene matches: 10. CDR1 SGHTA and CDR2 FQGTGA come from the germline V gene. CDR3 sequence (DNA): TGTGCCAGCAGCTTAACGCCCCAACTAGCGGGAGGTGGGGAGACCCAGTACTTC. This gives the protein CASSLTPQLAGGGETQYF.

This clonotype was observed a few times. The V and J genes are TRBV20-1 and TRBJ1-6, with D perhaps TRBD1 (6 bases). The CDR3 spans 14 residues. CDR1 and CDR2 (germline): DFQATT, SNEGSKA (reference sequence). Trimming pared 6 bases from V and 7 bases from J, leaving 16 bases between. As DNA, the CDR3 is TGCAGTGCCCCGCGGGGGCTTCAAAATTCACCCCTCCACTTT. It yields the protein CSAPRGLQNSPLHF.

Only a few counts were recorded for this clonotype. The chain carries TRBV5-1 and TRBJ2-7, with 8 bases identical to TRBD2. In germline, CDR1 is SGHRS, CDR2 YFSETQ. There are 16 residues in the CDR3. Trimming at V came to 2 bases and at J to 1 base, leaving 8 bases not matched to a gene. The CDR3 spells CASSLTLAGISYEQYF. Here the CDR3 DNA reads TGCGCCAGCAGCTTAACCCTAGCGGGCATTTCCTACGAGCAGTACTTC.

This clonotype was counted ten times or more. This chain joins TRBV29-1 and TRBJ2-3; TRBD2 matches at 7 bases. The V and J ends lost 0 bases and 7 bases, in that order; junction bases with no gene match: 4. This CDR3 region has 13 residues. Germline values: CDR1 SQVTM, CDR2 ANQGSEA. In DNA, the CDR3 is TGCAGCGTTGAAGAGGGGGGGAGGAATACGCAGTATTTT. This encodes CSVEEGGRNTQYF.

This clonotype was picked up many times. This chain connects TRBV5-1 to TRBJ1-5, with D tentatively TRBD1 (5 bases). In germline, CDR1 is SGHRS, CDR2 YFSETQ. The V end lost 4 bases, the J end lost 0 bases, and 20 bases lay between the germline ends. This CDR3 comprises 18 residues. This CDR3 reads CASSPGTALLYSNQPQHF. DNA of the CDR3: TGCGCCAGCAGCCCGGGGACCGCCTTACTGTATAGCAATCAGCCCCAGCATTTT.

This clonotype was recorded at least ten times. The chain has TRBV20-1 and TRBJ2-2; the D is unclear. The CDR3 is 13 residues long. Trimming cost V 3 bases and J 6 bases, with 11 bases left between them. The V gene's germline CDR1 is DFQATT and CDR2 SNEGSKA (reference sequence). CDR3 region: CSARLPFAGELFF. The CDR3 DNA follows: TGCAGTGCTAGGCTGCCCTTCGCCGGGGAGCTGTTTTTT.

The J gene is TRBJ2-7, the V gene TRBV5-1, with 12 bases aligning to TRBD1. The V gene's germline CDR1 is SGHRS and CDR2 YFSETQ. The length of the CDR3 is 14 residues. The V gene end was trimmed by 5 bases and the J gene end by 5 bases; junction bases not matched to a gene: 5. CDR3 coding DNA: TGCGCCAGCAGTGGGACAGGGGGCCGAGACGAGCAGTACTTC. Translating it yields CASSGTGGRDEQYF.

This clonotype was seen ten or more times. The V call is TRBV4-3, the J call TRBJ2-1, with 8 bases aligning to TRBD1. V gave up 2 bases and J gave up 7 bases; unmatched junction bases: 4. Germline V gene lookup returns CDR1 LGHNA and CDR2 YSLEER. The CDR3 covers 14 residues. The CDR3 bases are TGCGCCAGCAGCCAACGGACAGGGCCGAATGAGCAGTTCTTC. It yields the protein CASSQRTGPNEQFF.

The sample holds many counts of this clonotype. The chain has TRBV29-1 and TRBJ2-2; no definite D call. Per germline, CDR1 SQVTM and CDR2 ANQGSEA. The CDR3 length is 17 residues. The ends were cut back, 4 bases at V and 3 bases at J, with 21 bases in the middle. The CDR3 nucleotides read TGCAGCGTTGGAGGCAATTCATGGGGAAGGGACACCGGGGAGCTGTTTTTT. It is translated as CSVGGNSWGRDTGELFF.

The chain links TRBV5-1 to TRBJ2-6; 8 bases fit TRBD1. Germline V lookup: CDR1 SGHRS, CDR2 YFSETQ. This CDR3 region has 17 residues. The ends lost 2 bases at V and 1 base at J; junction bases unmatched: 5. The CDR3 coding sequence is TGCGCCAGCAGCTTCGGACAGGGTTCTTCTGGGGCCAACGTCCTGACTTTC. Translating gives CASSFGQGSSGANVLTF.

This clonotype was counted between two and nine times. The V call is TRBV5-1, the J call TRBJ2-6; maybe TRBD1 (6 bases). The V gene's germline CDR1 is SGHRS and CDR2 YFSETQ. The CDR3 loop spans 17 amino acids. Trimming removed 0 bases at V and 4 bases at J, with 14 bases between. CDR3 in DNA: TGCGCCAGCAGCTTGGAGACAGGTCTCTCAGGGGCCAACGTCCTGACTTTC. It codes for CASSLETGLSGANVLTF.

The table lists this clonotype with many counts. The chain recombines TRBV12-3 or TRBV12-4 with TRBJ2-7; the D gene could be TRBD1 or TRBD2 (6 bases each). This CDR3 contains 15 residues. V was clipped by 2 bases and J by 5 bases, with 16 bases between them. In nucleotides, the CDR3 is TGTGCCAGCAGTTTAATCCGGGGGCGGGTCAACGAGCAGTACTTC. It is translated as CASSLIRGRVNEQYF.

The table lists this clonotype with a few counts. This chain's CDR3 is CASSPQGTGYQPQHF. For the CDR3, the DNA is TGTGCCAGCAGCCCGCAGGGGACCGGCTATCAGCCCCAGCATTTT. This chain uses TRBV6-1 with TRBJ1-5, with D tentatively TRBD1 (6 bases). In germline, CDR1 is MNHNS, CDR2 SASEGT. V gave up 6 bases and J gave up 5 bases, with 17 bases separating them. The length of the CDR3 is 15 residues.

The J gene is TRBJ1-1, the V gene TRBV7-2; D is ambiguous. Germline assignment: CDR1 SGHTA and CDR2 FQGNSA. This CDR3 is 11 amino acids long. Trimming took 3 bases from V and 11 from J, leaving 10 bases between them. Here the CDR3 DNA reads TGTGCCAGCAGCTTGACGCGGGTCGCTTTCTTT. Residues: CASSLTRVAFF.

This clonotype showed up just a few times. The rearrangement links TRBV5-6 to TRBJ2-7; 10 bases fit TRBD1. Losses at the gene ends were 4 bases for V and 3 bases for J; bases not matched to a gene: 10. The CDR3 contains 16 residues. Germline CDR1 is SGHDT and CDR2 is YYEEEE. The CDR3 loop is CASSTAGTGVVYEQYF. Here the CDR3 DNA reads TGTGCCAGCAGCACCGCCGGGACAGGGGTAGTCTACGAGCAGTACTTC.

This clonotype was detected many times. V usage is TRBV7-3 and J usage is TRBJ2-2, with 7 nucleotides matching TRBD1. CDR3 length equals 13 residues. The J segment lost 7 bases and the V segment lost 5 bases, leaving 4 bases of the junction unmatched. Germline CDR1 is SGHTA and CDR2 is FQGTGA. Written as DNA, the CDR3 is TGTGCCAGCAGCGTCACAGGGGACGGGGAGCTGTTTTTT. Translating gives CASSVTGDGELFF.

This clonotype came up a few times. The chain has TRBV20-1 and TRBJ2-7, with TRBD1 identical over 7 bases. The CDR3 runs to 15 residues. From germline, CDR1 is DFQATT and CDR2 SNEGSKA (reference sequence). Trimming cost V 6 bases and J 0 bases; bases outside gene matches: 11. Here the CDR3 reads CSAPARDRNSYEQYF. CDR3 nucleotide sequence: TGCAGTGCCCCGGCCCGGGACAGAAACTCCTACGAGCAGTACTTC.

This chain uses TRBV20-1 with TRBJ2-7, with 8 bases aligning to TRBD2. The CDR3 length is 16 residues. V was clipped by 3 bases and J by 6 bases; unmatched bases: 16. The germline V gene has CDR1 DFQATT and CDR2 SNEGSKA (reference sequence). The CDR3 coding sequence is TGCAGTGCTAGCGGGGGGGGAAGCGGGGTCCCCGGCGAGCAGTACTTC. Translation gives CSASGGGSGVPGEQYF.

This clonotype was observed many times. The chain uses TRBV11-2 and TRBJ1-5; maybe TRBD1 (5 bases). The CDR3 is 16 residues long. The germline V gene encodes CDR1 SGHAT and CDR2 FQNNGV. Trimming removed 1 base from V and 0 bases from J, with 10 bases in between. The CDR3 coding sequence is TGTGCCAGCAGCTTAGGTGGGGCAGTTAGCAATCAGCCCCAGCATTTT. The encoded protein is CASSLGGAVSNQPQHF. The variable domain in full, with the rest retrieved from reference TRBV11-2 and TRBJ1-5, is EAGVAQSPRYKIIEKRQSVAFWCNPISGHATLYWYQQILGQGPKLLIQFQNNGVVDDSQLPKDRFSAERLKGVDSTLKIQPAKLEDSAVYLCASSLGGAVSNQPQHFGDGTRLSIL.

The chain couples TRBV5-4 to TRBJ2-2, with D tentatively TRBD1 (6 bases). This CDR3 is built from 15 residues. V was pared by 0 bases and J by 7 bases, with 13 bases between. The V gene's germline CDR1 is SGHNT and CDR2 YYREEE (reference sequence). As DNA, the CDR3 is TGTGCCAGCAGCTTGGGCTCAGGGGCTGACGGGGAGCTGTTTTTT. This encodes CASSLGSGADGELFF. Drawing the rest from reference TRBV5-4 and TRBJ2-2, the complete variable domain is ETGVTQSPTHLIKTRGQQVTLRCSSQSGHNTVSWYQQALGQGPQFIFQYYREEENGRGNFPPRFSGLQFPNYSSELNVNALELDDSALYLCASSLGSGADGELFFGEGSRLTVL.

This clonotype has only a few counts. The rearrangement joins TRBV6-1 to TRBJ2-2, with D hard to call. This CDR3 contains 14 residues. V shed 3 bases and J shed 4 bases, with 9 bases lying between them. Germline CDR1 reads MNHNS; CDR2 reads SASEGT. CDR3 in DNA: TGTGCCAGCAGTGATTCGACAATCACCGGGGAGCTGTTTTTT. Translated, it gives CASSDSTITGELFF.

This clonotype has more than one count but fewer than ten. V gene TRBV6-1 combines with J gene TRBJ1-5, with 8 positions matching TRBD1. The CDR3 contains 14 residues. CDR1 is MNHNS, CDR2 SASEGT, per germline. Trimming at V came to 3 bases and at J to 4 bases, leaving 2 bases not matched to a gene. The CDR3 loop is CASSDTGGNQPQHF. The CDR3 DNA follows: TGTGCCAGCAGTGACACAGGGGGGAATCAGCCCCAGCATTTT.

The chain links TRBV25-1 to TRBJ2-7, with D possibly called TRBD1 or TRBD2 (5 bases each). The length of the CDR3 is 14 residues. Germline CDR1 reads MGHDK; CDR2 reads SYGVNS. V lost 10 bases and J 2 bases, leaving 18 bases between the germline ends. CDR3 nucleotides: TGTGCCACCGGCCGGGACGAAGTCCCCTACGAGCAGTACTTC. This sequence encodes CATGRDEVPYEQYF.

This clonotype was counted many times. This rearrangement joins TRBV29-1 to TRBJ2-1, with D possibly TRBD1 on 6 matching bases. Germline values: CDR1 SQVTM, CDR2 ANQGSEA. V lost 6 bases and J 1 base, leaving 16 bases between the germline ends. CDR3 size: 15 residues. The CDR3 region is CSVAQQGASYNEQFF. The DNA for the CDR3 is TGCAGCGTCGCCCAACAGGGAGCTTCCTACAATGAGCAGTTCTTC.

This clonotype was seen only a few times. This chain connects TRBV20-1 to TRBJ1-2; D gene unclear. There are 13 residues in the CDR3. Germline-derived CDR1 and CDR2 are DFQATT and SNEGSKA (reference sequence). V gave up 3 bases and J gave up 4 bases, with 12 bases separating them. CDR3 nucleotides: TGCAGTGCTAGTCCACTGAATTCCTATGGCTACACCTTC. Translation gives CSASPLNSYGYTF.

This clonotype turned up a few times. The chain is built from TRBV12-3 or TRBV12-4 and TRBJ1-2, with D unresolved. The length of the CDR3 is 12 residues. The V and J ends lost 9 bases and 7 bases respectively, with 15 bases between them. CDR3 region: CASVVGQSGYTF. CDR3 in DNA: TGTGCCAGTGTGGTTGGGCAGAGTGGCTACACCTTC.